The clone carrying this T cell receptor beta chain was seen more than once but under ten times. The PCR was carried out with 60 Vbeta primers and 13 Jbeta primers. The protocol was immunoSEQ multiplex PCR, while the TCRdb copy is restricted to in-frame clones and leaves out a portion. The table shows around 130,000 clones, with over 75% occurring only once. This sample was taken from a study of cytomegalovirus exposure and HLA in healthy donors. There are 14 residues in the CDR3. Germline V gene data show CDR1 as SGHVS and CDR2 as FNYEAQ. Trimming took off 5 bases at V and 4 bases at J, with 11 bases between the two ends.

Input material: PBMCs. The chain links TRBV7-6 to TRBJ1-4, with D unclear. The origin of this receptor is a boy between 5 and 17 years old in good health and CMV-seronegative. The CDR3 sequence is CASSPRQRNEKLFF. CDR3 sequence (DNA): TGTGCCAGCAGCCCTAGGCAGCGTAATGAAAAACTGTTTTTT.